This TCR beta chain was sequenced in a study of shared clonotypes between healthy human individuals. For the study at large: The people who gave samples were a couple of women and a few men aged 18 to 49. General study results and limits: Across a handful of donors, naive CD4 shared about 5%, naive CD8 around 3.5%, memory CD4 roughly 2.3%, memory CD8 roughly 0.37%.

The study drew its donors from healthy HIV-negative adults without recent acute infections or vaccinations. This clone was observed once. No antigen is known for it. The study ran the assay at deep level. Produced via immunoSEQ multiplex PCR; TCRdb's table is partial and in-frame only. The sample lists 2 million to 2.5 million clones; approximately 94% were seen once. V shed 5 bases, J shed 3 bases, and the junction held 10 bases outside the gene matches. Germline CDR1 SGHTA, CDR2 FQGNSA. CDR3 size: 15 residues. This sequence joins TRBV7-2 and TRBJ2-7; 7 bases fit TRBD2. The TCR originated in a man aged 18 to 30 in good health. Sequenced material: naive CD4+ T cells sorted from blood. Noted subset: CD45RA+ positively selected. The CDR3 region has the DNA TGTGCCAGCAGCAAGGATCCGGGAGGTAACTACGAGCAGTACTTC. Its translation: CASSKDPGGNYEQYF.